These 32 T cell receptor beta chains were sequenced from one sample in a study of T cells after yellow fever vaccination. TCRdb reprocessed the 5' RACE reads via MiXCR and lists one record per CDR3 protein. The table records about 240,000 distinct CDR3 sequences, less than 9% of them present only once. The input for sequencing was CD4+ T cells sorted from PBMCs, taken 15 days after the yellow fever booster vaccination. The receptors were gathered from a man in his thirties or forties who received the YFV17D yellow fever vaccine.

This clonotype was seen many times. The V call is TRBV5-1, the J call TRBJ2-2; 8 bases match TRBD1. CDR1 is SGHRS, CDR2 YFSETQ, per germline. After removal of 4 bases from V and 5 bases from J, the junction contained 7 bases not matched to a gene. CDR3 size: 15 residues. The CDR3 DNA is TGCGCCAGCAGCCCTGACAGGGGAGGAACCGGGGAGCTGTTTTTT. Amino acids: CASSPDRGGTGELFF.

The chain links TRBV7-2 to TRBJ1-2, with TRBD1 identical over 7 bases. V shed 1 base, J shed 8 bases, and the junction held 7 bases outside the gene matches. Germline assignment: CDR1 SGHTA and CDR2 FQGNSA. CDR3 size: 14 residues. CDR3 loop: CASSLEGAGPGYTF. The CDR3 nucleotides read TGTGCCAGCAGCTTAGAGGGGGCAGGGCCCGGCTACACCTTC.

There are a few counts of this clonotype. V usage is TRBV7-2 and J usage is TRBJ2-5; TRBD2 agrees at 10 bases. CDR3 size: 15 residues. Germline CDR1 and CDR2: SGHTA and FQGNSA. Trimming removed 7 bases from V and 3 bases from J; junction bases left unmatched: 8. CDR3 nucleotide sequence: TGTGCCAGCACCCTGACTAGCGGGTTAAAAGAGACCCAGTACTTC. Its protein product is CASTLTSGLKETQYF.

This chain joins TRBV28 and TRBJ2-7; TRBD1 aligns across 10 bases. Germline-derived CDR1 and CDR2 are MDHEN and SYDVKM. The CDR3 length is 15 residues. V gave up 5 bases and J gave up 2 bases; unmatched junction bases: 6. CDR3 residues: CASSTPGTGAYEQYF. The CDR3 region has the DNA TGTGCCAGCAGTACCCCCGGGACAGGGGCCTACGAGCAGTACTTC.

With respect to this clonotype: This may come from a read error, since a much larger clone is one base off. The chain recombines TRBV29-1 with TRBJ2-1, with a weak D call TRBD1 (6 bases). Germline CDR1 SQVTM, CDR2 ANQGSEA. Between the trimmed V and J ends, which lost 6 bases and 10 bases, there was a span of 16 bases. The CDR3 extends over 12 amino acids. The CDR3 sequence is CSVGRDIKEQFF. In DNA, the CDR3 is TGCAGCGTGGGCAGGGACATCAAGGAGCAGTTCTTC.

The CDR3 region has the DNA TGTGCCAGCAGCTACACATCGGGACGGGCTAACTATGGCTACACCTTC. It encodes CASSYTSGRANYGYTF. The chain carries TRBV7-2 and TRBJ1-2; D is possibly TRBD1 (5 bases). The CDR3 runs 16 residues. The V end was cut by 4 bases, the J end by 0 bases, with 15 bases between. Per the germline V gene, CDR1 is SGHTA and CDR2 is FQGNSA. The whole variable domain, filled in from reference TRBV7-2 and TRBJ1-2, reads GAGVSQSPSNKVTEKGKDVELRCDPISGHTALYWYRQSLGQGLEFLIYFQGNSAPDKSGLPSDRFSAERTGGSVSTLTIQRTQQEDSAVYLCASSYTSGRANYGYTFGSGTRLTVV.

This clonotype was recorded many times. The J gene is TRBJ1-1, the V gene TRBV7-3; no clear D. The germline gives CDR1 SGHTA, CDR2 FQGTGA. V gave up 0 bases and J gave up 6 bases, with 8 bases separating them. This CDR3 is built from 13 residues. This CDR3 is CASSLTPPSEAFF. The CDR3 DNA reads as TGTGCCAGCAGCTTAACCCCGCCTTCTGAAGCTTTCTTT.

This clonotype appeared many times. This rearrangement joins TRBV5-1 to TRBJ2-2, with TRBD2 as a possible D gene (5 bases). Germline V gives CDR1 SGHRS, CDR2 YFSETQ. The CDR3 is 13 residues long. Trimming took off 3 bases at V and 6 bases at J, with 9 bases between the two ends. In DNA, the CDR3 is TGCGCCAGCAGCTCGGGGTTCGCCGGGGAGCTGTTTTTT. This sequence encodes CASSSGFAGELFF.

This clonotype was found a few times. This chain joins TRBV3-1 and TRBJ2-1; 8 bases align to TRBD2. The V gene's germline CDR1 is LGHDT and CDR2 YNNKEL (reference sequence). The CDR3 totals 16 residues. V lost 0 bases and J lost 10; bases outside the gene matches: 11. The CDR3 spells CASSQERSGSGREQFF. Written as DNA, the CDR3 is TGTGCCAGCAGCCAAGAGAGGAGCGGGAGTGGTCGGGAGCAGTTCTTC.

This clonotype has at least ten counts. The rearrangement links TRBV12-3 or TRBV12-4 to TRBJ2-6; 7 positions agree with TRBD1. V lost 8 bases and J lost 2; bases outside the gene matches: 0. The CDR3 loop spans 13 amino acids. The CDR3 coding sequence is TGTGCCAGCCAGGGGGCTGGGGCCAACGTCCTGACTTTC. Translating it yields CASQGAGANVLTF.

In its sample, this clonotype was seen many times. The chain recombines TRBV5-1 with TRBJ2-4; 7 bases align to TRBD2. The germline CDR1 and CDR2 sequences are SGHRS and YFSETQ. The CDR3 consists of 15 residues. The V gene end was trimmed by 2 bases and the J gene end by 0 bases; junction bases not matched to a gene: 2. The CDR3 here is CASSLGGGAKNIQYF. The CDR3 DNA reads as TGCGCCAGCAGCTTAGGCGGGGGAGCCAAAAACATTCAGTACTTC. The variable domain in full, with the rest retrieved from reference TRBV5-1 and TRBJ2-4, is KAGVTQTPRYLIKTRGQQVTLSCSPISGHRSVSWYQQTPGQGLQFLFEYFSETQRNKGNFPGRFSGRQFSNSRSEMNVSTLELGDSALYLCASSLGGGAKNIQYFGAGTRLSVL.

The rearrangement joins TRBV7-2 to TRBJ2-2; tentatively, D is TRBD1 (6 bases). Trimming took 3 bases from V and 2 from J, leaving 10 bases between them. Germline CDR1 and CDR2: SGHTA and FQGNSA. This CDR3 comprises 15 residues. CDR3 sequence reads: CASSFRGLNTGELFF. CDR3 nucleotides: TGTGCCAGCAGCTTCAGGGGCCTTAACACCGGGGAGCTGTTTTTT. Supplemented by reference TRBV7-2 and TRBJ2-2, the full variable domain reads GAGVSQSPSNKVTEKGKDVELRCDPISGHTALYWYRQSLGQGLEFLIYFQGNSAPDKSGLPSDRFSAERTGGSVSTLTIQRTQQEDSAVYLCASSFRGLNTGELFFGEGSRLTVL.

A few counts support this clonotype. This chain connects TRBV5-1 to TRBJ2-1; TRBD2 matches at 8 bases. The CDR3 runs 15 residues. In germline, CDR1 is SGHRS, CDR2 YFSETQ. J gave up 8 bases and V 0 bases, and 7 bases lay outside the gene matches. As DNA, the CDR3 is TGCGCCAGCAGCTTGGGTAGCGGGATTCGCGATGAGCAGTTCTTC. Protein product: CASSLGSGIRDEQFF.

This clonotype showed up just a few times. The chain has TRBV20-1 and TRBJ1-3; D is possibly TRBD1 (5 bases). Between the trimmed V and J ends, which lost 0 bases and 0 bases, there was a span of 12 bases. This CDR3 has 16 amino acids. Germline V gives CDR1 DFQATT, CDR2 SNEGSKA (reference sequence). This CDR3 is CSARDPGLLSGNTIYF. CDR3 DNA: TGCAGTGCTAGAGATCCGGGACTCCTCTCTGGAAACACCATATATTTT.

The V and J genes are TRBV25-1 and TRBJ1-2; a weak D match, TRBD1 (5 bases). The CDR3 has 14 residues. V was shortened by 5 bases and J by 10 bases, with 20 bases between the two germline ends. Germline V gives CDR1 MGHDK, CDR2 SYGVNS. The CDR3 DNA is TGTGCCAGCAGTCCAATCGGGGGGGGTTCCCACTACACCTTC. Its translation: CASSPIGGGSHYTF.

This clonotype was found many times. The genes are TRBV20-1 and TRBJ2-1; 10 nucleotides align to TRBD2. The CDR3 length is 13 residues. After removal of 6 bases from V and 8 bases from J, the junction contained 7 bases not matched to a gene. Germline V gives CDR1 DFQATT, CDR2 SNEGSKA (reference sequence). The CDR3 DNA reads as TGCAGTGCCCAGAGCGGGAGGGGCGATGAGCAGTTCTTC. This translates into CSAQSGRGDEQFF.

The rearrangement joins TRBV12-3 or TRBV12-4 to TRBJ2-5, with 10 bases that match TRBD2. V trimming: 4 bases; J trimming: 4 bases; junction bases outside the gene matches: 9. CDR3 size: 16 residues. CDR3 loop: CASSSATSGVVETQYF. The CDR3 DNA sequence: TGTGCCAGCAGTTCGGCTACTAGCGGGGTGGTAGAGACCCAGTACTTC.

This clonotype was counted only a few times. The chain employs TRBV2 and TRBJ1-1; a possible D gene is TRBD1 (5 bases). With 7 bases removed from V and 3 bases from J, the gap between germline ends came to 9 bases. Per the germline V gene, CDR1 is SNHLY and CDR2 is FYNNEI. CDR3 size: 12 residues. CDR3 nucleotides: TGTGCCAGCAACCGGGGCGACACTGAAGCTTTCTTT. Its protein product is CASNRGDTEAFF.

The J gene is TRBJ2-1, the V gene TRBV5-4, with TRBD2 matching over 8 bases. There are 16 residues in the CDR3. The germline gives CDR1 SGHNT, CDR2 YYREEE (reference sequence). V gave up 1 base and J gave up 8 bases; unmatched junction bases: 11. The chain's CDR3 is CASSLTSGSELDEQFF. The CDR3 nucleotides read TGTGCCAGCAGCTTGACTAGCGGCTCGGAGCTTGATGAGCAGTTCTTC.

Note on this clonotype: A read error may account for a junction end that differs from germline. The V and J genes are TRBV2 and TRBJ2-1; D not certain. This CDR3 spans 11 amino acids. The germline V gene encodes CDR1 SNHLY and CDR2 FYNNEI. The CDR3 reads CASTSANERFF. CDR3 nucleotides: TGTGCCAGCACCTCCGCCAATGAGCGGTTCTTC.

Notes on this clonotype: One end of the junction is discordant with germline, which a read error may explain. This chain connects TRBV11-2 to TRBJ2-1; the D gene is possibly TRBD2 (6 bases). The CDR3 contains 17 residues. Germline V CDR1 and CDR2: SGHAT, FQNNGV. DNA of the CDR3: TGTGCCAGCAGCTTAGATAGGGCGGGACTCGTTAGGGATGAGAAGTTCTTC. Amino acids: CASSLDRAGLVRDEKFF. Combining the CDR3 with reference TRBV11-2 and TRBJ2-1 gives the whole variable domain EAGVAQSPRYKIIEKRQSVAFWCNPISGHATLYWYQQILGQGPKLLIQFQNNGVVDDSQLPKDRFSAERLKGVDSTLKIQPAKLEDSAVYLCASSLDRAGLVRDEKFFGPGTRLTVL.

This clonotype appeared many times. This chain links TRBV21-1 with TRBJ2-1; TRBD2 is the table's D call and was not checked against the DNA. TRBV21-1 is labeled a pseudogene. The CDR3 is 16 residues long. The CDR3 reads CASSRGTSGRANEQFF. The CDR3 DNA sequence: TGTGCCAGCAGCAGGGGGACTAGCGGGAGAGCCAATGAGCAGTTCTTC.

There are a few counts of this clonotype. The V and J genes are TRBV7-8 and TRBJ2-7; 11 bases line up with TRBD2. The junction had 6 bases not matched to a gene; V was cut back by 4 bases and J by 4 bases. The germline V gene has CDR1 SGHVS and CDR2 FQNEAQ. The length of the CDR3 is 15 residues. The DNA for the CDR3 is TGTGCCAGCAGCTCCTCCGGGACTAGCGGATACGAGCAGTACTTC. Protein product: CASSSSGTSGYEQYF.

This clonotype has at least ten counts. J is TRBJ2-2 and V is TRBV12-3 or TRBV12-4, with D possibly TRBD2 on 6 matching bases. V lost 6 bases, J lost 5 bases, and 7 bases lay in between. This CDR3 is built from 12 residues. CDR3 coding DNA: TGTGCCAGCAGACGGGGGACCGGGGAGCTGTTTTTT. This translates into CASRRGTGELFF.

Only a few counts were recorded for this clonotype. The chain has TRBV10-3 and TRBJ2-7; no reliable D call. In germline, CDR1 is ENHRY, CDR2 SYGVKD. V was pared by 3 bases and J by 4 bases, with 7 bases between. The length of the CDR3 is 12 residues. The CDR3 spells CAISDRLYEQYF. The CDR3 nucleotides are TGTGCCATCAGTGACAGGTTATACGAGCAGTACTTC.

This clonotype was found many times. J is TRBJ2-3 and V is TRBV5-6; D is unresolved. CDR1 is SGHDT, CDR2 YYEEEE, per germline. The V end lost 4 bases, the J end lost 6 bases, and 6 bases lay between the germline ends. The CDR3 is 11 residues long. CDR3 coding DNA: TGTGCCAGCAGCATCATGGATACGCAGTATTTT. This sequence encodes CASSIMDTQYF. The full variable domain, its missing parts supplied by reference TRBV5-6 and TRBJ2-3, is DAGVTQSPTHLIKTRGQQVTLRCSPKSGHDTVSWYQQALGQGPQFIFQYYEEEERQRGNFPDRFSGHQFPNYSSELNVNALLLGDSALYLCASSIMDTQYFGPGTRLTVL.

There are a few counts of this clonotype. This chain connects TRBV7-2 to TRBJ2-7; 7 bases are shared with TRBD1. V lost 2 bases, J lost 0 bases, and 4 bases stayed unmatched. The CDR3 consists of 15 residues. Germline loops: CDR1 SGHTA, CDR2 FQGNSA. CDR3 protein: CASSLRQGSSYEQYF. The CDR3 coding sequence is TGTGCCAGCAGCTTAAGACAGGGTAGCTCCTACGAGCAGTACTTC.

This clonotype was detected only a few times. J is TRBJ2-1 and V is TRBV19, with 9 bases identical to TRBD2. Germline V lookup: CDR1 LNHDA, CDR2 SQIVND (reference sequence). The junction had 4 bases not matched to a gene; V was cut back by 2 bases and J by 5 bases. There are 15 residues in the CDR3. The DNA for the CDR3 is TGTGCCAGTAGTATAATAGCGGGAGTTAACAATGAGCAGTTCTTC. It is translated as CASSIIAGVNNEQFF.

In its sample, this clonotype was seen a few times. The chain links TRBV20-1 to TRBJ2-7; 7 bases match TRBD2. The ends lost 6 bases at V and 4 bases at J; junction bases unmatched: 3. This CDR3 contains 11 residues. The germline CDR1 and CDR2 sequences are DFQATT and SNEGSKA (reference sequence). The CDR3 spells CSATGGYEQYF. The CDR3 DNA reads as TGCAGTGCCACCGGGGGGTACGAGCAGTACTTC.

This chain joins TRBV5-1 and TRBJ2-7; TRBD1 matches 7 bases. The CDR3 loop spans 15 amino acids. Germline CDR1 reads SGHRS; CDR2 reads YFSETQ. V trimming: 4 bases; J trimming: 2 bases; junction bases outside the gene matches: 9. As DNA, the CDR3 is TGCGCCAGCAGCAATTTAGGGGGCTCGACCTACGAGCAGTACTTC. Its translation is CASSNLGGSTYEQYF.

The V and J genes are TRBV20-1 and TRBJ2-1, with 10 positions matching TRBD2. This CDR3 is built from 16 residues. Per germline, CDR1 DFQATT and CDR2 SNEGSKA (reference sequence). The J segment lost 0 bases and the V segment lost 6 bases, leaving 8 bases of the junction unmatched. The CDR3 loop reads CSARRASGSSYNEQFF. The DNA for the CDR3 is TGCAGTGCCCGGAGGGCTAGCGGGAGCTCCTACAATGAGCAGTTCTTC.

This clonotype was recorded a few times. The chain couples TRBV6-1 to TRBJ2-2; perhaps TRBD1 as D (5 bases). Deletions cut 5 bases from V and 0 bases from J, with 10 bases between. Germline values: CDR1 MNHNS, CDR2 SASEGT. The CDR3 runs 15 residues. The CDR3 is CASSQQDSNTGELFF. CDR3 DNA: TGTGCCAGCAGTCAACAGGATTCGAACACCGGGGAGCTGTTTTTT.